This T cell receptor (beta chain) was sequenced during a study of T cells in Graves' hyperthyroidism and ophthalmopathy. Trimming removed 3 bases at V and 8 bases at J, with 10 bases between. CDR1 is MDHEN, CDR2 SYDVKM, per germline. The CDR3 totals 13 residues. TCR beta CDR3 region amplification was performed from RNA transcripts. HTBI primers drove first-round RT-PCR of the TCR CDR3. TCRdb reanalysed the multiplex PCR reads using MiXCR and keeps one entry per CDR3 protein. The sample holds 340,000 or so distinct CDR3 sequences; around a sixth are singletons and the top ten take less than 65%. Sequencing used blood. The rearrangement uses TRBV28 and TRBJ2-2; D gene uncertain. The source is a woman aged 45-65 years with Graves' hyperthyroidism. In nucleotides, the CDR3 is TGTGCCAGCAGTTTCCTGGAGTCGGGGGAGCTGTTTTTT. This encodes CASSFLESGELFF. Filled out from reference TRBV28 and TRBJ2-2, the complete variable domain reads DVKVTQSSRYLVKRTGEKVFLECVQDMDHENMFWYRQDPGLGLRLIYFSYDVKMKEKGDIPEGYSVSREKKERFSLILESASTNQTSMYLCASSFLESGELFFGEGSRLTVL.